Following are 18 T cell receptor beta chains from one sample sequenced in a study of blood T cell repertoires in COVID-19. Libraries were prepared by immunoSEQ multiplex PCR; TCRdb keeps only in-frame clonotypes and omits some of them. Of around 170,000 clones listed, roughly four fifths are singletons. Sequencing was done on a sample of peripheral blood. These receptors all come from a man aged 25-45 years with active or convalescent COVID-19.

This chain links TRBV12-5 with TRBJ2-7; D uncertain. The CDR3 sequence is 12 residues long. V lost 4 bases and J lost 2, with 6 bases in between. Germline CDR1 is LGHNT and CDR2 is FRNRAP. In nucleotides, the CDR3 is TGTGCTAGTGGTTCTCCCCCCTACGAGCAGTACTTC. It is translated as CASGSPPYEQYF.

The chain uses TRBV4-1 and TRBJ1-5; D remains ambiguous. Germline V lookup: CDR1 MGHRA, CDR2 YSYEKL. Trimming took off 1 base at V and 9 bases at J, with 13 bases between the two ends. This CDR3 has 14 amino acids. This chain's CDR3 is CASSQAGGPRPQHF. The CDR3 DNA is TGCGCCAGCAGCCAAGCGGGAGGTCCCCGGCCCCAGCATTTT.

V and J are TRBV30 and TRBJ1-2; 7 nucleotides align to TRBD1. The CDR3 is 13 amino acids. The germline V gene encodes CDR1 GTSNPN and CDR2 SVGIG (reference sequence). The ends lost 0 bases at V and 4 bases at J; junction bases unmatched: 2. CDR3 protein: CAWSVGTVYGYTF. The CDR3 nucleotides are TGTGCCTGGAGTGTAGGGACAGTCTATGGCTACACCTTC.

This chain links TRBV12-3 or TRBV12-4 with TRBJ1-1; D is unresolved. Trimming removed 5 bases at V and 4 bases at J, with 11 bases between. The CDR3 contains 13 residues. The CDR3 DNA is TGTGCCAGCAGTCCAGGTGCCGGCACTGAAGCTTTCTTT. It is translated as CASSPGAGTEAFF.

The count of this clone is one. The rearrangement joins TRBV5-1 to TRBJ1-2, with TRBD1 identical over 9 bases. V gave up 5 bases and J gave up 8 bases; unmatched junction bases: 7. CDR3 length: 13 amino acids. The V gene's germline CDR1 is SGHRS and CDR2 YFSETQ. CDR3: CASSSGTGLGYTF. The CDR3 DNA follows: TGCGCCAGCAGTTCCGGGACAGGGTTAGGCTACACCTTC.

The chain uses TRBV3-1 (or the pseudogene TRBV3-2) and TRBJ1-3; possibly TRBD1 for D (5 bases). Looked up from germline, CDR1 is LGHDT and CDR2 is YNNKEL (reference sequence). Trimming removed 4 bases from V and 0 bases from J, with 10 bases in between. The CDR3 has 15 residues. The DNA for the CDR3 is TGTGCCAGCAGCCCCGGGGGGTACTCTGGAAACACCATATATTTT. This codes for CASSPGGYSGNTIYF.

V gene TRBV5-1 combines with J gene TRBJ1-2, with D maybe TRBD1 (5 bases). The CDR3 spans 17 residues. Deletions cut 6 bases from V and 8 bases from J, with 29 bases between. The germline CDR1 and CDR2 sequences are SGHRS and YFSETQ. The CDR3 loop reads CASTSSAGGNSYVGYTF. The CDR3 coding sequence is TGCGCCAGCACCTCCAGTGCCGGGGGGAATTCTTACGTGGGCTACACCTTC.

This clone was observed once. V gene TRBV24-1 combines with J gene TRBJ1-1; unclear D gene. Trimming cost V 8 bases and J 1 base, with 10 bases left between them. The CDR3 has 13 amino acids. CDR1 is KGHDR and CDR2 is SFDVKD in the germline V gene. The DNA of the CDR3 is TGTGCCACCACCGAAGAGGGGAACACTGAAGCTTTCTTT. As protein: CATTEEGNTEAFF.

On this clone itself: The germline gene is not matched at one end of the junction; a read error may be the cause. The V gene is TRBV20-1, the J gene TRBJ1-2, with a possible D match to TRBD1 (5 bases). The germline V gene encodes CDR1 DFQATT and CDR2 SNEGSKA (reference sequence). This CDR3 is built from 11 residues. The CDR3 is CSARERREGIF. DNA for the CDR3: TGCAGTGCTAGAGAACGCAGGGAAGGTATCTTC.

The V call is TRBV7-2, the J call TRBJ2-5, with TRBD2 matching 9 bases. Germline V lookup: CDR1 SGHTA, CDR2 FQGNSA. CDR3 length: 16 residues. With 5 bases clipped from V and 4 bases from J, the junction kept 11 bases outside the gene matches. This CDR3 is CASSPGASGTPETQYF. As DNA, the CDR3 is TGTGCCAGCAGCCCCGGGGCTAGCGGGACCCCAGAGACCCAGTACTTC. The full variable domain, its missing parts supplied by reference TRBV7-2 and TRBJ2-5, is GAGVSQSPSNKVTEKGKDVELRCDPISGHTALYWYRQSLGQGLEFLIYFQGNSAPDKSGLPSDRFSAERTGGSVSTLTIQRTQQEDSAVYLCASSPGASGTPETQYFGPGTRLLVL.

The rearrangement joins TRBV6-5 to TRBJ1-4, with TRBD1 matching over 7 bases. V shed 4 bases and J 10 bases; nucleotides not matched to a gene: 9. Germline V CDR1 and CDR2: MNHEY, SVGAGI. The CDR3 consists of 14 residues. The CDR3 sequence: CASSSDRQGGKLFF. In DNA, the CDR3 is TGTGCCAGCAGTTCCGATAGACAGGGTGGAAAACTGTTTTTT.

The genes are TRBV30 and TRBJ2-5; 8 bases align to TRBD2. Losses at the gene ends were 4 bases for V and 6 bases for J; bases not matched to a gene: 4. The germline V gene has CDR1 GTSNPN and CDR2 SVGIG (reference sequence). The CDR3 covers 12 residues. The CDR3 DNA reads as TGTGCCTGGACGGGAGGGCTGCAGACCCAGTACTTC. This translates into CAWTGGLQTQYF.

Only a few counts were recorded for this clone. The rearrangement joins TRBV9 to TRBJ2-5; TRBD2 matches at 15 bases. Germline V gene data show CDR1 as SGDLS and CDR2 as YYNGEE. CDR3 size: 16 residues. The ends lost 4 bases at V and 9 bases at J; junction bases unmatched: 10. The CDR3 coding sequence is TGTGCCAGCAGCCCGGGACTAGCGGGAGGAGGGGAGGCCCAGTACTTC. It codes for CASSPGLAGGGEAQYF.

This chain's CDR3 is CASSDQREGLDEQFF. In DNA, the CDR3 is TGCGCCAGCAGTGATCAGCGGGAGGGCCTCGATGAGCAGTTCTTC. This chain links TRBV10-1 with TRBJ2-1, with 10 bases fitting TRBD2. The CDR3 consists of 15 residues. Trimming took 3 bases from V and 8 from J; bases not matched to a gene: 7. The germline V gene has CDR1 WNHNN and CDR2 SYGVQD (reference sequence).

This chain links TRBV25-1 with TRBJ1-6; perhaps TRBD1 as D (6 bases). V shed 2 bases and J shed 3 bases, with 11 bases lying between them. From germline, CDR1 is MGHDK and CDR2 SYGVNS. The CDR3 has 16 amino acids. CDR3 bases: TGTGCCAGCAGTGAACAGACAGGCTACTATAATTCACCCCTCCACTTT. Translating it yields CASSEQTGYYNSPLHF.

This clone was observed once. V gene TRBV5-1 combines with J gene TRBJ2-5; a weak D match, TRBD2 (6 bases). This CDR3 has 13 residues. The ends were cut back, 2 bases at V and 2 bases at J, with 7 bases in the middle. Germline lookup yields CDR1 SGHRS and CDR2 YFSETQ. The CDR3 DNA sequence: TGCGCCAGCAGCTTCGGGGGACAAGAGACCCAGTACTTC. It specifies CASSFGGQETQYF.

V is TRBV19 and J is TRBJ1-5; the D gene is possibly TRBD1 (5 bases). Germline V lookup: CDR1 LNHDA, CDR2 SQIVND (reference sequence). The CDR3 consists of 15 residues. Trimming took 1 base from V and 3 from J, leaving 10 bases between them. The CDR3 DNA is TGTGCCAGTAGTATAGGGGGCGTCTACAATCAGCCCCAGCATTTT. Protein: CASSIGGVYNQPQHF.

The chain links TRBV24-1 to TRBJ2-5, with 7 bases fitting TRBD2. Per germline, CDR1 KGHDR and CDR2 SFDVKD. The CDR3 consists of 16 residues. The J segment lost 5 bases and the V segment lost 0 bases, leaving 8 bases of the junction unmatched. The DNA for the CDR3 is TGTGCCACCAGTGATTTGCAGGGAGGGGCCGGGGAGACCCAGTACTTC. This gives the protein CATSDLQGGAGETQYF.